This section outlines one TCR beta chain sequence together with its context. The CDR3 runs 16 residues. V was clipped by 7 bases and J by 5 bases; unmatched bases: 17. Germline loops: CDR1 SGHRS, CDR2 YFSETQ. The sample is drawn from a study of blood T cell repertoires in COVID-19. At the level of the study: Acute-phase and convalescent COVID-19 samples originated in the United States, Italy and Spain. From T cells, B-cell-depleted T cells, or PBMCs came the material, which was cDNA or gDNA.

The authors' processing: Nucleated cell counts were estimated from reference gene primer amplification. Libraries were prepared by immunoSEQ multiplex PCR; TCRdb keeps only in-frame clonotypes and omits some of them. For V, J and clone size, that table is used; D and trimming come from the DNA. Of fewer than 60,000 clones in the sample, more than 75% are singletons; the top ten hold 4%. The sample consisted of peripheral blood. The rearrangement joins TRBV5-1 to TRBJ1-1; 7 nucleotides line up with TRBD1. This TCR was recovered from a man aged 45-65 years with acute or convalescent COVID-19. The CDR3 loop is CASQNTGTERNTEAFF. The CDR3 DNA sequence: TGCGCCAGCCAGAACACCGGGACAGAAAGGAATACTGAAGCTTTCTTT.